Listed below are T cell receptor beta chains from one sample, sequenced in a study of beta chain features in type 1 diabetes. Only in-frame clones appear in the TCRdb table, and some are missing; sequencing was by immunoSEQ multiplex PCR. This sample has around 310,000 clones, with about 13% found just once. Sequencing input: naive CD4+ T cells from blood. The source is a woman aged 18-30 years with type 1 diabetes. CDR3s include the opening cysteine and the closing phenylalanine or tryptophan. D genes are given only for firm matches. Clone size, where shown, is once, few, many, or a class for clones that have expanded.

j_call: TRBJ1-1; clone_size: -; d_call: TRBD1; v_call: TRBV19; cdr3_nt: TGTGCCAGTAGTACGACAGGGTTCACTGAAGCTTTCTTT; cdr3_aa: CASSTTGFTEAFF
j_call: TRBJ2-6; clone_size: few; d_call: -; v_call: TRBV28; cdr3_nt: TGTGCCAGCAGTTCCCTGGGCAGCTCTGGGGCCAACGTCCTGACTTTC; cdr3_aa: CASSSLGSSGANVLTF
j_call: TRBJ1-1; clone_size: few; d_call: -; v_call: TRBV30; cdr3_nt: TGTGCCTGCGCAGACAGGACCAAGAACACTGAAGCTTTCTTT; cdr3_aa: CACADRTKNTEAFF
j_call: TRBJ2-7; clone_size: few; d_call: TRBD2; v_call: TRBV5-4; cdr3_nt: TGTGCCAGCAGCGCCAGCGGGGCTAGCTCCTACGAGCAGTACTTC; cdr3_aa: CASSASGASSYEQYF
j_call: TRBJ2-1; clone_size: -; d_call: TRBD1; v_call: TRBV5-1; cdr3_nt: TGCGCCAGCAGCTTAGGACAGGGCTACAATGAGCAGTTCTTC; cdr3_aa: CASSLGQGYNEQFF
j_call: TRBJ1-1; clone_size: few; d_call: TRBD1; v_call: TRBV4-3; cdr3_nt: TGCGCCAGCAGCCAAGCAGCCCTCGGGACAGTTCCCGAAGCTTTCTTT; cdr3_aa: CASSQAALGTVPEAFF
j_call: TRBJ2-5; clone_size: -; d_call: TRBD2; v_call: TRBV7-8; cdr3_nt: TGTGCCAGCAGCTTAGTGGCTAGCGGGAGGGCCCAAGAGACCCAGTACTTC; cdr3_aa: CASSLVASGRAQETQYF
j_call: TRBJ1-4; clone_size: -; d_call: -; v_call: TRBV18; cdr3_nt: TGTGCCAGCTCACCAGGCGGAGCCCCTAATGAAAAACTGTTTTTT; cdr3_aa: CASSPGGAPNEKLFF
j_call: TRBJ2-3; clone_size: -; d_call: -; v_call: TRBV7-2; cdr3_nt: TGTGCCAGCAGCAACTATGGGGATACGCAGTATTTT; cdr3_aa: CASSNYGDTQYF
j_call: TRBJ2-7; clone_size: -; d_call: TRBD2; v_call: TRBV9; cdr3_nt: TGTGCCAGCAGCGTAGGAGGTATGGCGGGAGGGGTACCCTACGAGCAGTACTTC; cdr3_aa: CASSVGGMAGGVPYEQYF
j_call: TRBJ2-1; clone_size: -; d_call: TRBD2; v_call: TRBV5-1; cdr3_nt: TGCGCCAGCAGCTTGGATCCGGGAGGCCCCTACAATGAGCAGTTCTTC; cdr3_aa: CASSLDPGGPYNEQFF
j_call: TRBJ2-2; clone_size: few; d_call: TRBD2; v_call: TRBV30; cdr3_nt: TGTGCCTGGAGTGCACTAGCGGGATCCACCGGGGAGCTGTTTTTT; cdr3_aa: CAWSALAGSTGELFF
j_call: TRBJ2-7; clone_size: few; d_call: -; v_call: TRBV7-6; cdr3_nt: TGTGCCAGCAGCCCCTTAGCGGCAGCATACGAGCAGTACTTC; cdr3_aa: CASSPLAAAYEQYF
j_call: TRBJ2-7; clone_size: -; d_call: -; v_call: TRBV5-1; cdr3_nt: TGCGCCAGCAGCCCGGCGGGGAGGCCGGGGACCTACGAGCAGTACTTC; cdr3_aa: CASSPAGRPGTYEQYF
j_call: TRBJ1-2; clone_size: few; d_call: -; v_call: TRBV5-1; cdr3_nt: TGCGCCAGCAGCTCCGGACACATGACTAACTATGGCTACACCTTC; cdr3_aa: CASSSGHMTNYGYTF
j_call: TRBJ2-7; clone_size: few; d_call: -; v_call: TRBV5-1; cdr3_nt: TGCGCCAGCAGCTTGGAAAGGAGCTCCTACGAGCAGTACTTC; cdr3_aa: CASSLERSSYEQYF
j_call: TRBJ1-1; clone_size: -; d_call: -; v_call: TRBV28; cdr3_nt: TGTGCCAGCAGTCTGTTGTTCGGGGGAGACACTGAAGCTTTCTTT; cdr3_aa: CASSLLFGGDTEAFF
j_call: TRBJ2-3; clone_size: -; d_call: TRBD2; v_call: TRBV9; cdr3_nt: TGTGCCAGCAGCGTAGGTCTAACAGGGACTAGCAAGGAAGCTAGCACAGATACGCAGTATTTT; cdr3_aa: CASSVGLTGTSKEASTDTQYF
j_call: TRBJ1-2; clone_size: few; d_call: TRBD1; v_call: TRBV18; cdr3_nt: TGTGCCAGCTCACCAACCGGGACAGGGGGCAATGGCTACACCTTC; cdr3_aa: CASSPTGTGGNGYTF
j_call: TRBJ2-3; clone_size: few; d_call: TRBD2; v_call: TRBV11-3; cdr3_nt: TGTGCCAGCAGCCCGGGGACTAGCGGGAGCACAGATACGCAGTATTTT; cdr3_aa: CASSPGTSGSTDTQYF
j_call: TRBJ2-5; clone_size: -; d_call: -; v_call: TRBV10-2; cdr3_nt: TGCGCCAGCAGTAGCCGGATCGAGCGCTCACAAGAGACCCAGTACTTC; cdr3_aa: CASSSRIERSQETQYF
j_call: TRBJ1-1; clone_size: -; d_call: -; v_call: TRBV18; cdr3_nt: TGTGCCAGCTCACCCTGGGACATTTTCGCTCTGAACACTGAAGCTTTCTTT; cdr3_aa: CASSPWDIFALNTEAFF
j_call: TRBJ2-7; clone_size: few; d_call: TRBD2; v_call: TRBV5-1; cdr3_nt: TGCGCCAGCAGTTCCGCTAGCGGGAGTACCTACGAGCAGTACTTC; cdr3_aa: CASSSASGSTYEQYF
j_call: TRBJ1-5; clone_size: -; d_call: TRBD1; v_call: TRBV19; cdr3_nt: TGTGCCAGTAGTGGGGGACAGGGGACCTATAGCAATCAGCCCCAGCATTTT; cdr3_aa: CASSGGQGTYSNQPQHF
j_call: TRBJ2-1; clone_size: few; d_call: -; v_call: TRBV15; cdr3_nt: TGTGCCACCAGCAGAGACGAGGGGGGGGAGCAGTTCTTC; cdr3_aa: CATSRDEGGEQFF
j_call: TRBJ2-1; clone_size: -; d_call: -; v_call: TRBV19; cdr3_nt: TGTGCCAGTAGTATAGCGACAGGTGCCTACAATGAGCAGTTCTTC; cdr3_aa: CASSIATGAYNEQFF
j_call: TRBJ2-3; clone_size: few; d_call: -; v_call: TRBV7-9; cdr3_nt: TGTGCCAGCAGCCCCCGACTTGTTCCAGGCACAGATACGCAGTATTTT; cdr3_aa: CASSPRLVPGTDTQYF
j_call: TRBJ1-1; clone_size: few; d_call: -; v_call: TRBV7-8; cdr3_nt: TGTGCCAGCAGTCCTCCAGGGAACACTGAAGCTTTCTTT; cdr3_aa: CASSPPGNTEAFF
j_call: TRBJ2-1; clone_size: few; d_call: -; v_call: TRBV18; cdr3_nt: TGTGCCAGCTCACCACCAGCTAGCCGCTACAATGAGCAGTTCTTC; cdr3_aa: CASSPPASRYNEQFF
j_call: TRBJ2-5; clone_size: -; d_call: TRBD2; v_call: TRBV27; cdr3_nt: TGTGCCAGCAGTTTGATGGGCGGGAGGGCCGATCAAGAGACCCAGTACTTC; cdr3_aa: CASSLMGGRADQETQYF
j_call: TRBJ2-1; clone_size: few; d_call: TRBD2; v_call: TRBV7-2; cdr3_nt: TGTGCCAGCAGCTTAGACGCTAGCGGGAGTTACAATGAGCAGTTCTTC; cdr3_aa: CASSLDASGSYNEQFF
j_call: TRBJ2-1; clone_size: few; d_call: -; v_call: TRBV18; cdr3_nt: TGTGCCAGCTCACCACCTCTTTACAATGAGCAGTTCTTC; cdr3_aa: CASSPPLYNEQFF
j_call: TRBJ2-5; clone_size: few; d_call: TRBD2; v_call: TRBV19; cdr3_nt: TGTGCCAGTAGTCATGGGAGGGTCACCGGGGAGACCCAGTACTTC; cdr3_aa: CASSHGRVTGETQYF
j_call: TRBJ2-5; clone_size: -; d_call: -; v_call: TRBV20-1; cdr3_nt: TGCAGTGCTACCCCGGGGGAGACCCAGTACTTC; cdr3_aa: CSATPGETQYF
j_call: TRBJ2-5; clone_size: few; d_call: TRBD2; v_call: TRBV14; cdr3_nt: TGTGCCAGCAGGGACGGGACTAGCGGGAGTAGAGAGACCCAGTACTTC; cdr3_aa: CASRDGTSGSRETQYF
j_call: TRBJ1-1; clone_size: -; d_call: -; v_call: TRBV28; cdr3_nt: TGTGCCAGCAGTTTATCCGGAGGATATGAAGCTTTCTTT; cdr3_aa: CASSLSGGYEAFF
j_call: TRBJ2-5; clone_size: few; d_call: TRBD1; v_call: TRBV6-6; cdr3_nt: TGTGCCAGCAGTACCCCGGACAGGGGAGGGGAGACCCAGTACTTC; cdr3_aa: CASSTPDRGGETQYF
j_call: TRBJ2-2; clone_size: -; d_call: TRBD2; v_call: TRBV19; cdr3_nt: TGTGCCAGTAGTATTGGTAGCGGGACAAGCGGGGAGCTGTTTTTT; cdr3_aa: CASSIGSGTSGELFF
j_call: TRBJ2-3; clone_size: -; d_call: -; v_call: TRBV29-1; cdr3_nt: TGCAGCGCTCAACAGGGAACTTTCACAGATACGCAGTATTTT; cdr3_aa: CSAQQGTFTDTQYF
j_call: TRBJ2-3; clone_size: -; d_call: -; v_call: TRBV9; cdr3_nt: TGTGCCAGCAGCGTAAACCCTCTAAGCACAGATACGCAGTATTTT; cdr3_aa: CASSVNPLSTDTQYF
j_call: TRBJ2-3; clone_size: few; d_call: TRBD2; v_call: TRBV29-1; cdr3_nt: TGCAGCGGTGGACTAGCATCAGATACGCAGTATTTT; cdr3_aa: CSGGLASDTQYF
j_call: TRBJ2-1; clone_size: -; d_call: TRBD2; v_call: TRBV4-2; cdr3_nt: TGTGCCAGCAGCCGAACTAGCGGGAGGGCCGGCGGTGAGCAGTTCTTC; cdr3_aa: CASSRTSGRAGGEQFF
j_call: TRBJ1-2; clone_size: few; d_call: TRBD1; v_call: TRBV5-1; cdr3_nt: TGCGCCAGCAGCTTGGAGGGACAGGGGGTCGGCTACACCTTC; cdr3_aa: CASSLEGQGVGYTF
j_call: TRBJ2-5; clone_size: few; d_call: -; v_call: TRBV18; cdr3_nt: TGTGCCAGCTCACCGGGGACACATCAAGAGACCCAGTACTTC; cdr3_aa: CASSPGTHQETQYF
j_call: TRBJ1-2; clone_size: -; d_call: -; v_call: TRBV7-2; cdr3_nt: TGTGCCAGCAGCTTAAAACAGGCGGATGGCTACACCTTC; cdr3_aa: CASSLKQADGYTF